Reported below is one T cell receptor (beta chain). The germline V gene encodes CDR1 MNHNS and CDR2 SASEGT. The V end was cut by 0 bases, the J end by 5 bases, with 8 bases between. This CDR3 is 14 amino acids long. This sample is part of a study of shared clonotypes between healthy human individuals. Data came from immunoSEQ multiplex PCR; TCRdb stores just in-frame clones and leaves some out. The profile shows approximately 2,300,000 clones, under 95% of them singletons. The TCR sequence derives from a young man in good health. Some clones in this sample may be carry-over from other donors' samples. The gene calls are TRBV6-1 and TRBJ1-5; D call uncertain. The sample was naive CD4+ T cells from PBMCs. The subset here: CD45RA+ positively selected. The CDR3: CASSEASGDQPQHF. CDR3 nucleotides: TGTGCCAGCAGTGAAGCGAGCGGGGATCAGCCCCAGCATTTT.